Following are 18 T cell receptor beta chains from one sample sequenced in a study of blood T cell repertoires in COVID-19. Some clones are missing from TCRdb's copy, which holds only in-frame ones; the method was immunoSEQ multiplex PCR. This table holds 310,000 or so clones, around 84% found once. Sequencing was done on a sample of peripheral blood. The receptor set was obtained from a man between 65 and 80 years old with acute or convalescent COVID-19.

This chain joins TRBV11-2 and TRBJ2-5; no clear D. CDR1 and CDR2 (germline): SGHAT, FQNNGV. Trimming removed 3 bases from V and 2 bases from J, with 4 bases in between. This CDR3 comprises 12 residues. The CDR3 DNA is TGTGCCAGCAGCTTCCTGCAAGAGACCCAGTACTTC. Encoded protein: CASSFLQETQYF.

In its sample, this clone was seen many times. The V call is TRBV4-1, the J call TRBJ1-1; 7 nucleotides line up with TRBD1. The junction had 10 bases not matched to a gene; V was cut back by 4 bases and J by 11 bases. CDR3 length: 13 amino acids. Germline V CDR1 and CDR2: MGHRA, YSYEKL. CDR3 loop: CASSPTGELRAFF. For the CDR3, the DNA is TGCGCCAGCAGCCCTACAGGGGAACTGCGGGCTTTCTTT.

This chain links TRBV30 with TRBJ2-3; D is possibly TRBD1 (6 bases). Trimming took 3 bases from V and 3 from J, leaving 13 bases between them. The CDR3 sequence is 14 residues long. CDR1 and CDR2 (germline): GTSNPN, SVGIG (reference sequence). The DNA for the CDR3 is TGTGCCTGGAGCTACCAGGGGAGAACAGATACGCAGTATTTT. The encoded protein is CAWSYQGRTDTQYF. Full variable domain (missing parts from reference TRBV30 and TRBJ2-3): SQTIHQWPATLVQPVGSPLSLECTVEGTSNPNLYWYRQAAGRGLQLLFYSVGIGQISSEVPQNLSASRPQDRQFILSSKKLLLSDSGFYLCAWSYQGRTDTQYFGPGTRLTVL.

The chain links TRBV2 to TRBJ1-6; 10 bases line up with TRBD1. The length of the CDR3 is 14 residues. The ends lost 6 bases at V and 10 bases at J; junction bases unmatched: 6. The germline V gene encodes CDR1 SNHLY and CDR2 FYNNEI. The CDR3 sequence is CASSRDRGESPLHF. CDR3 DNA: TGTGCCAGCAGCCGGGACAGGGGTGAGTCACCCCTCCACTTT.

The chain joins TRBV7-2 to TRBJ2-5; tentative D call: TRBD2 (5 bases). CDR3 length equals 13 residues. Trimming pared 5 bases from V and 1 base from J, leaving 8 bases between. Germline V gives CDR1 SGHTA, CDR2 FQGNSA. The CDR3 DNA sequence: TGTGCCAGCAGCCCGAGGGCCCAAGAGACCCAGTACTTC. Translation: CASSPRAQETQYF.

J is TRBJ2-2 and V is TRBV6-6, with D possibly matching TRBD2 (5 bases). Per germline, CDR1 MNHNY and CDR2 SVGAGI (reference sequence). The CDR3 consists of 13 residues. V lost 4 bases, J lost 6 bases, and 9 bases lay in between. CDR3 region: CASSSPSSGELFF. The CDR3 DNA reads as TGTGCCAGCAGTTCTCCTAGCTCCGGGGAGCTGTTTTTT.

The chain couples TRBV3-1 (or the pseudogene TRBV3-2) to TRBJ2-7; 7 nucleotides line up with TRBD2. The CDR3 extends over 14 amino acids. V was pared by 1 base and J by 2 bases, with 2 bases of the junction left unmatched. CDR1 is LGHDT and CDR2 is YNNKEL in the germline V gene (reference sequence). The CDR3 here is CASSQGLAAYEQYF. CDR3 in DNA: TGTGCCAGCAGCCAAGGACTAGCCGCCTACGAGCAGTACTTC.

The chain joins TRBV28 to TRBJ1-6; D gene uncertain. The CDR3 is 14 residues long. The germline V gene has CDR1 MDHEN and CDR2 SYDVKM. Trimming removed 6 bases at V and 6 bases at J, with 12 bases between. CDR3 amino acids: CASRVDTVNSPLHF. The CDR3 DNA reads as TGTGCCAGCAGAGTAGATACAGTTAATTCACCCCTCCACTTT.

The rearrangement uses TRBV28 and TRBJ1-2; D is uncertain. In germline, CDR1 is MDHEN, CDR2 SYDVKM. Between the trimmed V and J ends, which lost 1 base and 6 bases, there was a span of 12 bases. CDR3 length: 14 residues. CDR3 in DNA: TGTGCCAGCAGTTTATATGGAGTAAGTCATGGCTACACCTTC. As protein: CASSLYGVSHGYTF.

The chain has TRBV11-2 and TRBJ2-5, with D possibly matching TRBD2 (6 bases). The germline CDR1 and CDR2 sequences are SGHAT and FQNNGV. Trimming removed 2 bases from V and 1 base from J, with 14 bases in between. The CDR3 has 16 amino acids. The chain's CDR3 is CASSLQWQGLQETQYF. CDR3 coding DNA: TGTGCCAGCAGCTTACAGTGGCAGGGACTCCAAGAGACCCAGTACTTC.

Turning to this clone: In the same sample, other DNA sequences code for this CDR3. The chain links TRBV7-2 to TRBJ1-2; 7 nucleotides match TRBD1. V lost 7 bases to trimming and J lost 5 bases; unmatched junction nucleotides: 10. Per the germline V gene, CDR1 is SGHTA and CDR2 is FQGNSA. The length of the CDR3 is 14 residues. The CDR3 nucleotides read TGTGCCAGCAAGGCGATGGGACAGAATTATGGCTACACCTTC. It translates to CASKAMGQNYGYTF.

V is TRBV5-1 and J is TRBJ2-1, with 12 bases aligning to TRBD2. V shed 4 bases and J 13 bases; nucleotides not matched to a gene: 9. The CDR3 consists of 14 residues. Germline V gives CDR1 SGHRS, CDR2 YFSETQ. The CDR3 coding sequence is TGCGCCAGCAGCCCGGCCGGGACTAGCGGGTTTCAGTTCTTC. It specifies CASSPAGTSGFQFF.

The gene calls are TRBV11-3 and TRBJ1-1; the D gene is possibly TRBD1 (6 bases). The CDR3 covers 13 residues. From germline, CDR1 is SGHNT and CDR2 YENEEA. V was pared by 2 bases and J by 3 bases, with 7 bases between. The CDR3: CASSLNRDTEAFF. In nucleotides, the CDR3 is TGTGCCAGCAGCTTAAACAGGGACACTGAAGCTTTCTTT.

The V gene is TRBV28, the J gene TRBJ1-2; TRBD1 is a possible D gene (5 bases). The V end lost 1 base, the J end lost 2 bases, and 11 bases lay between the germline ends. Germline-derived CDR1 and CDR2 are MDHEN and SYDVKM. The length of the CDR3 is 15 residues. The CDR3 DNA is TGTGCCAGCAGTTTATCTGACAGAGCCAACTATGGCTACACCTTC. This gives the protein CASSLSDRANYGYTF.

V is TRBV30 and J is TRBJ1-4; D is undetermined. CDR1 and CDR2 (germline): GTSNPN, SVGIG (reference sequence). V shed 0 bases and J shed 0 bases, with 17 bases lying between them. This CDR3 comprises 18 residues. In DNA, the CDR3 is TGTGCCTGGAGTGTACGTCTTGGGGAGAAGTCAACTAATGAAAAACTGTTTTTT. Its translation is CAWSVRLGEKSTNEKLFF.

This clone was seen a few times. The V and J genes are TRBV19 and TRBJ2-2; D not certain. CDR3 length: 13 residues. The germline V and J ends were trimmed by 3 bases and 5 bases, with 7 bases remaining between them. CDR1 and CDR2 from the germline V gene are LNHDA and SQIVND (reference sequence). The CDR3 DNA follows: TGTGCCAGTAGTATGAGGCGGACCGGGGAGCTGTTTTTT. The encoded protein is CASSMRRTGELFF.

This clone was seen more than once but under ten times. CDR3 nucleotide sequence: TGTGCCAGCAGCACCGCCCCACTACTAGCAGGGAATGAGCAGTTCTTC. It yields the protein CASSTAPLLAGNEQFF. This chain connects TRBV7-2 to TRBJ2-1; possibly TRBD2 for D (6 bases). The V end lost 5 bases, the J end lost 7 bases, and 21 bases lay between the germline ends. CDR3 length equals 16 residues. Per germline, CDR1 SGHTA and CDR2 FQGNSA.

The gene calls are TRBV7-9 and TRBJ2-2; D unclear. The ends were cut back, 7 bases at V and 2 bases at J, with 14 bases in the middle. The CDR3 contains 15 residues. Germline V gives CDR1 SEHNR, CDR2 FQNEAQ (reference sequence). The CDR3 region has the DNA TGTGCCAGCACCCCGTGGGCTACAAACACCGGGGAGCTGTTTTTT. Its protein is CASTPWATNTGELFF.